A single sample is the source of the 19 T cell receptor beta chains below, sequenced in a study of T cell repertoires in cytomegalovirus infection. TCRdb itself ran the reads through MiXCR, one entry per CDR3 protein. The sample contains about 920,000 distinct CDR3 sequences, roughly 31% of which appear only once. These TCRs are of unknown antigen specificity. This specimen was cultured CD8+ T cells from PBMCs, taken from culture after CMV antigen stimulation. These receptors came from a human donor in good health (CMV status not recorded). Some clones in this sample may be carry-over from other donors' samples.

This clonotype appeared a few times. The V call is TRBV27, the J call TRBJ2-4; 8 bases are a match to TRBD2. The V gene's germline CDR1 is MNHEY and CDR2 SMNVEV (reference sequence). The V and J ends lost 5 bases and 5 bases, in that order; junction bases with no gene match: 8. CDR3 length: 15 amino acids. In nucleotides, the CDR3 is TGTGCCAGCAGTAACGATTTGCGGGGGGAAAACATTCAGTACTTC. Translation gives CASSNDLRGENIQYF.

The V gene is TRBV3-1, the J gene TRBJ1-2, with 10 bases that match TRBD1. The CDR3 loop spans 16 amino acids. Trimming cost V 0 bases and J 8 bases; bases outside gene matches: 9. In germline, CDR1 is LGHDT, CDR2 YNNKEL (reference sequence). In nucleotides, the CDR3 is TGTGCCAGCAGCCAAGATTTGACAGGGGGCGCGGAAGGCTACACCTTC. Translation: CASSQDLTGGAEGYTF.

Details on this clonotype: This sequence may be a read error, since a much larger clone differs from it by one base. The rearrangement links TRBV7-6 to TRBJ1-5; 8 bases are shared with TRBD1. The CDR3 is 16 amino acids. CDR1 is SGHVS and CDR2 is FNYEAQ in the germline V gene. CDR3 loop: CAGSPSTGASNQPQHF. The CDR3 DNA reads as TGTGCCGGCAGCCCTTCGACAGGGGCTAGCAATCAGCCCCAGCATTTT.

The chain is built from TRBV7-9 and TRBJ1-1; D not certain. This CDR3 spans 17 amino acids. The germline V gene encodes CDR1 SEHNR and CDR2 FQNEAQ (reference sequence). Between the trimmed V and J ends, which lost 5 bases and 1 base, there was a span of 20 bases. The CDR3 region has the DNA TGTGCCAGCAGCAATACACCGACCTACACACAGAACACTGAAGCTTTCTTT. The encoded protein is CASSNTPTYTQNTEAFF.

This clonotype was found a few times. The chain joins TRBV5-4 to TRBJ2-2, with TRBD1 matching over 8 bases. The CDR3 covers 15 residues. Germline V gene sequence: CDR1 SGHNT, CDR2 YYREEE (reference sequence). The CDR3 region has the DNA TGTGCGCTCGCTACGGGGACAGGGAACACCGGGGAGCTGTTTTTT. This translates into CALATGTGNTGELFF. Full variable domain (rest looked up from reference TRBV5-4 and TRBJ2-2): ETGVTQSPTHLIKTRGQQVTLRCSSQSGHNTVSWYQQALGQGPQFIFQYYREEENGRGNFPPRFSGLQFPNYSSELNVNALELDDSALYLCALATGTGNTGELFFGEGSRLTVL.

This clonotype was found a few times. The rearrangement links TRBV24-1 to TRBJ2-3; possibly TRBD1 for D (6 bases). V lost 0 bases to trimming and J lost 0 bases, with 6 bases between them. CDR3 length: 15 residues. Germline values: CDR1 KGHDR, CDR2 SFDVKD. In nucleotides, the CDR3 is TGTGCCACCAGTGATTTGGGGGGCAGCACAGATACGCAGTATTTT. Its protein is CATSDLGGSTDTQYF.

This clonotype appeared a few times. The gene calls are TRBV19 and TRBJ2-3, with D possibly matching TRBD2 (7 bases). Trimming left V 3 bases short and J 6 bases short, with 16 bases between. This CDR3 is built from 15 residues. Germline values: CDR1 LNHDA, CDR2 SQIVND (reference sequence). This CDR3 reads CASSMGGGRLDTQYF. The CDR3 DNA sequence: TGTGCCAGTAGTATGGGCGGGGGCCGTTTGGATACGCAGTATTTT.

Comments on this clonotype: A junction boundary mismatches the germline segment, possibly from a read error. The chain has TRBV15 and TRBJ1-1; weak D call: TRBD1 (6 bases). The CDR3 contains 15 residues. CDR1 and CDR2 from the germline V gene are LNHNV and YYDKDF (reference sequence). The DNA of the CDR3 is TGTGCCACCAGCAGAGACAGGGGTATGAAGACTGAAGCTTTCTTT. Residues: CATSRDRGMKTEAFF.

The chain combines TRBV7-4 with TRBJ1-3; 7 nucleotides match TRBD1. The CDR3 is 16 residues long. In germline, CDR1 is SGHVT, CDR2 SQSDAQ. V was clipped by 2 bases and J by 0 bases; unmatched bases: 4. The CDR3, as DNA: TGTGCCAGCAGCTTACCTGACAGGGACTCTGGAAACACCATATATTTT. Protein: CASSLPDRDSGNTIYF.

Ten or more counts support this clonotype. Written as DNA, the CDR3 is TGTGCCAGCAGCGCGCCCAACCCCGTACCAGGGGCAGGGGGCCGGGCGAAGGAAAAACTGTTTTTT. Translation gives CASSAPNPVPGAGGRAKEKLFF. This chain connects TRBV7-9 to TRBJ1-4; TRBD1 agrees at 8 bases. The V gene end was trimmed by 5 bases and the J gene end by 8 bases; junction bases not matched to a gene: 31. CDR3 length equals 22 residues. Germline CDR1 reads SEHNR; CDR2 reads FQNEAQ (reference sequence).

This clonotype was seen a handful of times. V is TRBV4-1 and J is TRBJ1-1, with a possible D match to TRBD1 (5 bases). The CDR3 sequence is 13 residues long. Per germline, CDR1 MGHRA and CDR2 YSYEKL. V lost 4 bases, J lost 6 bases, and 12 bases lay in between. CDR3 in amino acids: CASSPLGGAEAFF. CDR3 coding DNA: TGCGCCAGCAGCCCCCTCGGGGGAGCTGAAGCTTTCTTT.

The chain links TRBV15 to TRBJ1-1; a weak D match, TRBD1 (5 bases). Germline assignment: CDR1 LNHNV and CDR2 YYDKDF (reference sequence). V gave up 1 base and J gave up 1 base, with 16 bases separating them. This CDR3 is built from 17 residues. CDR3 DNA: TGTGCCACCAGCAGAGGTGGCAGGGCTCCAAGGAACACTGAAGCTTTCTTT. It yields the protein CATSRGGRAPRNTEAFF. Complete variable domain (other parts from reference TRBV15 and TRBJ1-1): DAMVIQNPRYQVTQFGKPVTLSCSQTLNHNVMYWYQQKSSQAPKLLFHYYDKDFNNEADTPDNFQSRRPNTSFCFLDIRSPGLGDTAMYLCATSRGGRAPRNTEAFFGQGTRLTVV.

Many counts were recorded for this clonotype. The chain has TRBV7-2 and TRBJ2-6; no clear D gene. Germline V gives CDR1 SGHTA, CDR2 FQGNSA. CDR3 length: 17 residues. The ends were cut back, 5 bases at V and 0 bases at J, with 14 bases in the middle. DNA of the CDR3: TGTGCCAGCAGCCCAGTAGGTCGGGTCTCTGGGGCCAACGTCCTGACTTTC. Protein: CASSPVGRVSGANVLTF.

V usage is TRBV28 and J usage is TRBJ2-7, with D tentatively TRBD2 (6 bases). Trimming stripped 5 bases from V and 3 bases from J, with 23 bases between. This CDR3 is built from 17 residues. Looked up from germline, CDR1 is MDHEN and CDR2 is SYDVKM. CDR3 sequence: CASSPPGEAAIYYEQYV. The DNA for the CDR3 is TGTGCCAGCAGTCCCCCTGGGGAGGCGGCGATTTACTACGAGCAGTACGTC.

The gene calls are TRBV11-2 and TRBJ1-3; 12 bases match TRBD1. The CDR3 extends over 19 amino acids. The germline V gene has CDR1 SGHAT and CDR2 FQNNGV. V lost 7 bases to trimming and J lost 4 bases; unmatched junction nucleotides: 17. The CDR3 protein is CASNCRQERGQGAGNTIYF. The CDR3 DNA sequence: TGTGCCAGCAACTGTAGACAGGAACGGGGACAGGGGGCGGGAAACACCATATATTTT.

The chain links TRBV4-2 to TRBJ2-3, with D perhaps matching TRBD1 (6 bases). Trimming took off 3 bases at V and 3 bases at J, with 16 bases between the two ends. Germline V gene data show CDR1 as LGHNA and CDR2 as YNFKEQ. This CDR3 contains 16 residues. CDR3 region: CASSQARDTVTDTQYF. For the CDR3, the DNA is TGTGCCAGCAGCCAGGCCCGGGACACGGTGACAGATACGCAGTATTTT.

The CDR3 DNA sequence: TGCGCCAGCAGCCAACCACAGGGGGCGACGGGCTACACCTTC. Its protein product is CASSQPQGATGYTF. The rearrangement uses TRBV4-1 and TRBJ1-2, with 9 bases identical to TRBD1. V gave up 2 bases and J gave up 8 bases; unmatched junction bases: 6. The CDR3 covers 14 residues. Germline-derived CDR1 and CDR2 are MGHRA and YSYEKL.

This clonotype was observed at least ten times. The chain employs TRBV10-3 and TRBJ2-7; D unclear. The CDR3 is made up of 17 amino acids. V was cut by 2 bases and J by 1 base, with 18 bases left in between. CDR1 ENHRY and CDR2 SYGVKD come from the germline V gene. The CDR3 is CAISETPWHSPSYEQYV. DNA for the CDR3: TGTGCCATCAGTGAGACTCCGTGGCATTCTCCGTCCTACGAGCAGTACGTC.

The V and J genes are TRBV19 and TRBJ2-2; D ambiguous. In germline, CDR1 is LNHDA, CDR2 SQIVND (reference sequence). The CDR3 is 15 residues long. V was clipped by 5 bases and J by 9 bases, with 19 bases between them. CDR3 sequence (DNA): TGTGCCAGTAGTGGTCTGAGACTTATTGACCGGGAGCTGTTTTTT. Translated: CASSGLRLIDRELFF. Full variable domain (rest looked up from reference TRBV19 and TRBJ2-2): DGGITQSPKYLFRKEGQNVTLSCEQNLNHDAMYWYRQDPGQGLRLIYYSQIVNDFQKGDIAEGYSVSREKKESFPLTVTSAQKNPTAFYLCASSGLRLIDRELFFGEGSRLTVL.